A single sample gave rise to the 22 T cell receptor beta chains below, sequenced in a study of OX40 agonist ivuxolimab in advanced cancers. Clones were read by immunoSEQ multiplex PCR, and TCRdb kept only the in-frame ones, dropping some. The data contain about 100,000 clones, less than 95% of them seen just once; the ten biggest clones take up roughly 0.66%. This sample comprised CD4+ or CD8+ T cells sorted from blood, obtained in a trial of the OX40 agonist ivuxolimab. The source of these receptors is an adult with an advanced solid tumor such as melanoma, head and neck, liver or kidney cancer.

Notes on this clone: At one of its ends the junction is not consistent with the germline gene, which may arise from a read error. The chain joins TRBV20-1 to TRBJ2-1, with a tentative D call TRBD2 (6 bases). The germline CDR1 and CDR2 sequences are DFQATT and SNEGSKA (reference sequence). The CDR3 sequence is 11 residues long. CDR3 DNA: TGCAGTGCTAGAGAGAGAGGAGGGGCGGTCTTC. Encoded protein: CSARERGGAVF.

The rearrangement joins TRBV7-9 to TRBJ2-5; 11 bases map to TRBD1. The CDR3 spans 16 residues. Germline CDR1 SEHNR, CDR2 FQNEAQ (reference sequence). The junction had 6 bases not matched to a gene; V was cut back by 5 bases and J by 1 base. CDR3 nucleotides: TGTGCCAGCAGCGCCCCCGGGACAGGGGGCCAAGAGACCCAGTACTTC. It specifies CASSAPGTGGQETQYF.

This clone was seen a handful of times. This chain connects TRBV27 to TRBJ2-6; D is uncertain. Germline CDR1 MNHEY, CDR2 SMNVEV (reference sequence). Trimming removed 3 bases from V and 4 bases from J, with 10 bases in between. This CDR3 contains 15 residues. CDR3 in DNA: TGTGCCAGCAGTTTCTTAAATTCCGGGGCCAACGTCCTGACTTTC. Amino acid sequence: CASSFLNSGANVLTF.

In DNA form, the CDR3 reads TGTGCCAGTAGCCGCCGGACGCCCCAGAGGGGAAACACCATATATTTT. Residues: CASSRRTPQRGNTIYF. The genes are TRBV19 and TRBJ1-3; D not certain. The CDR3 contains 16 residues. Per germline, CDR1 LNHDA and CDR2 SQIVND (reference sequence). Trimming took 6 bases from V and 4 from J, leaving 19 bases between them.

The chain uses TRBV30 and TRBJ2-7, with D possibly matching TRBD2 (6 bases). Germline CDR1 and CDR2: GTSNPN and SVGIG (reference sequence). V gave up 3 bases and J gave up 4 bases, with 22 bases separating them. The CDR3 has 16 amino acids. CDR3 residues: CAWRAPGPGTAYEQYF. In DNA form, the CDR3 reads TGTGCCTGGAGGGCCCCTGGTCCCGGGACTGCTTACGAGCAGTACTTC.

The V call is TRBV7-8, the J call TRBJ2-6; D is unresolved. Germline CDR1 reads SGHVS; CDR2 reads FQNEAQ. The CDR3 runs 14 residues. Trimming pared 5 bases from V and 0 bases from J, leaving 5 bases between. The CDR3 region has the DNA TGTGCCAGCAGCAGAAGCTCTGGGGCCAACGTCCTGACTTTC. Translated, it gives CASSRSSGANVLTF.

V gene TRBV6-6 combines with J gene TRBJ2-2; 11 bases map to TRBD1. CDR1 and CDR2 from the germline V gene are MNHNY and SVGAGI (reference sequence). After removal of 5 bases from V and 7 bases from J, the junction contained 6 bases not matched to a gene. The CDR3 is 15 residues long. The CDR3 DNA reads as TGTGCCAGCAGTCGGACAGGGGGCGGGATCGGGGAGCTGTTTTTT. Translation: CASSRTGGGIGELFF.

The rearrangement links TRBV9 to TRBJ1-3; the D is unclear. This CDR3 has 14 amino acids. Germline CDR1 SGDLS, CDR2 YYNGEE. V was trimmed by 0 bases and J by 3 bases, leaving 7 bases between them. The CDR3, as DNA: TGTGCCAGCAGCGTAGCGGCCGTTGGAAACACCATATATTTT. Translated, it gives CASSVAAVGNTIYF.

The CDR3 DNA reads as TGTGCCAGCAGCCCGAGGACAGGGGGTAGCTCCTATAATTCACCCCTCCACTTT. This gives the protein CASSPRTGGSSYNSPLHF. The chain recombines TRBV11-2 with TRBJ1-6, with 10 bases identical to TRBD1. Losses at the gene ends were 5 bases for V and 0 bases for J; bases not matched to a gene: 7. This CDR3 comprises 18 residues. Germline CDR1 reads SGHAT; CDR2 reads FQNNGV.

The chain joins TRBV5-1 to TRBJ2-3; D unresolved. Trimming took off 7 bases at V and 2 bases at J, with 11 bases between the two ends. Germline V gene data show CDR1 as SGHRS and CDR2 as YFSETQ. The length of the CDR3 is 13 residues. The CDR3, as DNA: TGCGCCAGCGGGTATAGCAACACAGATACGCAGTATTTT. It translates to CASGYSNTDTQYF.

V and J are TRBV10-1 and TRBJ1-1; maybe TRBD1 (5 bases). There are 13 residues in the CDR3. The germline gives CDR1 WNHNN, CDR2 SYGVQD (reference sequence). Trimming left V 5 bases short and J 5 bases short, with 12 bases between. The CDR3 DNA sequence: TGCGCCAGCAGTAGGGACCGAGGGACTGAAGCTTTCTTT. Its translation is CASSRDRGTEAFF.

This clone was counted a few times. The J gene is TRBJ1-5, the V gene TRBV6-6; D gene ambiguous. Germline V gene sequence: CDR1 MNHNY, CDR2 SVGAGI (reference sequence). Trimming removed 10 bases at V and 3 bases at J, with 13 bases between. The CDR3 is made up of 13 amino acids. CDR3 DNA sequence: TGTGCCACCAAGTTGAGGGACAATCAGCCCCAGCATTTT. This gives the protein CATKLRDNQPQHF.

This clone was seen only once. The chain uses TRBV5-1 and TRBJ2-7; TRBD1 matches at 8 bases. Losses at the gene ends were 0 bases for V and 3 bases for J; bases not matched to a gene: 5. CDR3 size: 15 residues. The germline V gene has CDR1 SGHRS and CDR2 YFSETQ. The CDR3 region is CASSLGTGFSYEQYF. The CDR3 DNA sequence: TGCGCCAGCAGCTTGGGGACAGGGTTTAGCTACGAGCAGTACTTC.

The chain combines TRBV7-2 with TRBJ2-7, with TRBD2 identical over 13 bases. CDR1 and CDR2 from the germline V gene are SGHTA and FQGNSA. Losses at the gene ends were 6 bases for V and 1 base for J; bases not matched to a gene: 6. The CDR3 length is 16 residues. In DNA form, the CDR3 reads TGTGCCAGCAGACCGGGACTAGCGGGATGGTCCTACGAGCAGTACTTC. Its protein product is CASRPGLAGWSYEQYF.

J is TRBJ2-5 and V is TRBV7-2; no firm D call. This CDR3 is 13 amino acids long. Between the trimmed V and J ends, which lost 1 base and 5 bases, there was a span of 8 bases. Germline CDR1 reads SGHTA; CDR2 reads FQGNSA. This chain's CDR3 is CASSLVRWETQYF. The DNA of the CDR3 is TGTGCCAGCAGCTTAGTGAGGTGGGAGACCCAGTACTTC.

This sequence joins TRBV2 and TRBJ1-4; 7 bases match TRBD1. CDR3 length: 15 amino acids. The V and J ends lost 1 base and 8 bases, in that order; junction bases with no gene match: 7. Germline V CDR1 and CDR2: SNHLY, FYNNEI. The CDR3 bases are TGTGCCAGCAGTGAAGTTAAGGGGGCTTGGGAAAAACTGTTTTTT. Its protein product is CASSEVKGAWEKLFF. Drawing the rest from reference TRBV2 and TRBJ1-4, the complete variable domain is EPEVTQTPSHQVTQMGQEVILRCVPISNHLYFYWYRQILGQKVEFLVSFYNNEISEKSEIFDDQFSVERPDGSNFTLKIRSTKLEDSAMYFCASSEVKGAWEKLFFGSGTQLSVL.

This clone was counted once. Here the CDR3 DNA reads TGTGCCAGCAGCCTAGCCAATGAGCAGTTCTTC. Protein sequence: CASSLANEQFF. V and J are TRBV13 and TRBJ2-1, with a weak D call TRBD2 (5 bases). V was pared by 5 bases and J by 6 bases, with 5 bases between. CDR1 and CDR2 (germline): PRHDT, FYEKMQ (reference sequence). This CDR3 comprises 11 residues.

This chain links TRBV19 with TRBJ2-3; 9 bases align to TRBD2. Germline CDR1 is LNHDA and CDR2 is SQIVND (reference sequence). The CDR3 extends over 15 amino acids. The V gene end was trimmed by 3 bases and the J gene end by 4 bases; junction bases not matched to a gene: 5. In DNA, the CDR3 is TGTGCCAGTAGTATTTCCGGGACTAGCCCAGATACGCAGTATTTT. Translated, it gives CASSISGTSPDTQYF.

This chain links TRBV6-5 with TRBJ2-3, with unresolved D. V was pared by 5 bases and J by 6 bases, with 18 bases between. This CDR3 has 15 amino acids. Germline values: CDR1 MNHEY, CDR2 SVGAGI. CDR3 nucleotide sequence: TGTGCCAGCAGTAAGACTCAATTTGAACTCGATACGCAGTATTTT. It is translated as CASSKTQFELDTQYF.

The chain couples TRBV19 to TRBJ2-5; 9 bases align to TRBD1. Germline V gene sequence: CDR1 LNHDA, CDR2 SQIVND (reference sequence). V shed 5 bases, J shed 2 bases, and the junction held 3 bases outside the gene matches. The CDR3 covers 14 residues. DNA of the CDR3: TGTGCCAGTAGTCCGGACAGGGGTCAAGAGACCCAGTACTTC. It encodes CASSPDRGQETQYF.

The V gene is TRBV5-4, the J gene TRBJ2-5, with TRBD2 matching over 8 bases. CDR1 and CDR2 from the germline V gene are SGHNT and YYREEE (reference sequence). V gave up 2 bases and J gave up 1 base; unmatched junction bases: 4. The CDR3 covers 15 residues. The CDR3 loop reads CASSFLSGAQETQYF. DNA for the CDR3: TGTGCCAGCAGCTTCCTTAGCGGGGCCCAAGAGACCCAGTACTTC.

The rearrangement joins TRBV5-1 to TRBJ2-7; 12 bases map to TRBD1. The CDR3 consists of 15 residues. Germline CDR1 and CDR2: SGHRS and YFSETQ. Trimming cost V 5 bases and J 9 bases; bases outside gene matches: 12. This chain's CDR3 is CASRVAPGQGAGQYF. The CDR3 bases are TGCGCCAGCAGGGTGGCCCCGGGACAGGGGGCGGGGCAGTACTTC.